The clone carrying this T cell receptor beta chain has just one count. As yet, its antigen is unknown. Both 60 Vbeta primers and 13 Jbeta primers went into the PCR. Assay: immunoSEQ multiplex PCR; the TCRdb copy retains only in-frame clones and omits some. The data show under 200,000 clones, 84% seen once. The data stem from a study of cytomegalovirus exposure and HLA in healthy donors. About the study: The Caucasian-associated ancestry cluster contained about 80% of the approximately 400 genotyped donors. General observations from the study: Productive status was seen about 90% or about 30% of the time for most TCR beta V segments in an earlier analysis.

Germline V CDR1 and CDR2: MDHEN, SYDVKM. CDR3 size: 16 residues. Trimming removed 6 bases from V and 0 bases from J, with 15 bases in between. The rearrangement joins TRBV28 to TRBJ1-3; tentatively, D is TRBD1 (5 bases). The clonotype originates from a man aged 25 to 45 in good health and CMV-seronegative. Input material: PBMCs. As DNA, the CDR3 is TGTGCCAGCAGGCGCGGAGACAGCCGCTCTGGAAACACCATATATTTT. Translating gives CASRRGDSRSGNTIYF.